This T cell receptor (beta chain) was profiled in a study of cytomegalovirus exposure and HLA in healthy donors. Notes on the study in general: Some V segments could not be told apart, so they were left out, TRBV6-2 and TRBV6-3 among them. Several of the most significant clusters appeared linked to common viral pathogens, based on a later analysis.

This clone has only a few counts. Its matching antigen is unknown. Sampled while nominally healthy, donors likely had unrecorded immune exposures. PCR was performed using 60 Vbeta and 13 Jbeta primers. Sequencing used immunoSEQ multiplex PCR; TCRdb keeps in-frame clones, though not all of them. The sample shows roughly 130,000 clones, around 83% of them seen only once. The CDR3 sequence is 14 residues long. The ends lost 4 bases at V and 5 bases at J; junction bases unmatched: 2. In germline, CDR1 is MGHDK, CDR2 SYGVNS. J is TRBJ1-4 and V is TRBV25-1; 9 positions agree with TRBD1. The sequence was obtained from a woman between 18 and 29 years old in good health and CMV-seropositive. The material sequenced was PBMCs. The CDR3 nucleotides are TGTGCCAGCAGTGGAGGGACAGGGAATGAAAAACTGTTTTTT. Translated: CASSGGTGNEKLFF.